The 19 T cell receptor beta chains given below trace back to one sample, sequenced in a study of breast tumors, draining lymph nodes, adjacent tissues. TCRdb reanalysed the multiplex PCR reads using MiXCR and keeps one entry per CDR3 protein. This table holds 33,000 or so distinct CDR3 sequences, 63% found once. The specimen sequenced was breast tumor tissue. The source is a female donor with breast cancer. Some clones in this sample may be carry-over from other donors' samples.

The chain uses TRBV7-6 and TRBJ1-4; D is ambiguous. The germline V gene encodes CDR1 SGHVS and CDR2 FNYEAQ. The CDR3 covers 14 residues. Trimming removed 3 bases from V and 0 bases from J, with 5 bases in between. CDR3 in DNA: TGTGCCAGCAGCTTGGCCGCAACTAATGAAAAACTGTTTTTT. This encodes CASSLAATNEKLFF.

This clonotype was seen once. CDR3 coding DNA: TGTGCCAGCAGCCCCACGATGGCCGGTACTGGAGGCTACACCTTC. It codes for CASSPTMAGTGGYTF. The chain recombines TRBV5-4 with TRBJ1-2; D call uncertain. The CDR3 sequence is 15 residues long. Between the trimmed V and J ends, which lost 4 bases and 8 bases, there was a span of 21 bases. Germline lookup yields CDR1 SGHNT and CDR2 YYREEE (reference sequence).

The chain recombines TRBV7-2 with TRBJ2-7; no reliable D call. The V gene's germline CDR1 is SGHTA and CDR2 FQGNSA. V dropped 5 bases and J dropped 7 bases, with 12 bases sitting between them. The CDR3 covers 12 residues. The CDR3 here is CASSTMYGEQYF. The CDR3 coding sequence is TGTGCCAGCAGCACCATGTACGGAGAGCAGTACTTC.

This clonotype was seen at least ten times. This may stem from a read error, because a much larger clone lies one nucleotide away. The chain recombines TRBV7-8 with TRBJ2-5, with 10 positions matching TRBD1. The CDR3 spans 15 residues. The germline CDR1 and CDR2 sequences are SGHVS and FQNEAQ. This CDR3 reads CASRIGTGDQETQHF. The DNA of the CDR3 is TGTGCCAGCAGGATTGGGACAGGGGATCAAGAGACCCAGCACTTC.

For the CDR3, the DNA is TGCAGTGCTAGTGCTGGGGGCGCCGGTCAGCCCCAGCATTTT. Amino acids: CSASAGGAGQPQHF. This rearrangement joins TRBV20-1 to TRBJ1-5, with D possibly being TRBD1 (6 bases). The germline V and J ends were trimmed by 3 bases and 6 bases, with 15 bases remaining between them. The CDR3 runs 14 residues. Germline CDR1 and CDR2: DFQATT and SNEGSKA (reference sequence).

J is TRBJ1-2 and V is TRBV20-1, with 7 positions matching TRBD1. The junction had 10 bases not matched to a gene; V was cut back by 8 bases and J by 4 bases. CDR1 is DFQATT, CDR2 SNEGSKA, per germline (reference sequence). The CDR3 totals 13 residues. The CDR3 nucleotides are TGCAGTTTAGGAGGGGGCGGCATCTATGGCTACACCTTC. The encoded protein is CSLGGGGIYGYTF.

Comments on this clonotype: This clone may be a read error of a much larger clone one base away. CDR3 region: CVSSHGGTGTYGYTF. CDR3 coding DNA: TGTGTCAGCAGTCATGGAGGGACAGGGACCTATGGCTACACCTTC. The chain couples TRBV6-2 or TRBV6-3 to TRBJ1-2; 9 bases map to TRBD1. Per the germline V gene, CDR1 is MNHEY and CDR2 is SVGEGT. The CDR3 is made up of 15 amino acids.

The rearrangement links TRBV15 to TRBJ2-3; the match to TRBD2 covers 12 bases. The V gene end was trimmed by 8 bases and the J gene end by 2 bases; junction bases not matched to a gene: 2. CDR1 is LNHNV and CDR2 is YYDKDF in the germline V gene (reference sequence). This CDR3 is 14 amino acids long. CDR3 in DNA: TGTGCCACCCTAGCGGGAGGGTCCACAGATACGCAGTATTTT. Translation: CATLAGGSTDTQYF.

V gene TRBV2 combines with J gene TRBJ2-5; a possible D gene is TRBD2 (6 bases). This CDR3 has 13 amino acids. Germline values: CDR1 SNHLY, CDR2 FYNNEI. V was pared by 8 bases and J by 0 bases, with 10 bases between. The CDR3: CASGRGYQETQYF. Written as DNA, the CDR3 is TGTGCCAGCGGGCGGGGTTACCAAGAGACCCAGTACTTC.

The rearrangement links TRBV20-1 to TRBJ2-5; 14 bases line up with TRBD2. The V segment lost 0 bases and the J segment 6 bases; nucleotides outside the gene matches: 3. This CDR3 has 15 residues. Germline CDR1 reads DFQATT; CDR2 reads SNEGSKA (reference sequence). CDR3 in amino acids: CSAREGTSGSQTQYF. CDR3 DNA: TGCAGTGCTAGAGAGGGGACTAGCGGGAGCCAGACCCAGTACTTC.

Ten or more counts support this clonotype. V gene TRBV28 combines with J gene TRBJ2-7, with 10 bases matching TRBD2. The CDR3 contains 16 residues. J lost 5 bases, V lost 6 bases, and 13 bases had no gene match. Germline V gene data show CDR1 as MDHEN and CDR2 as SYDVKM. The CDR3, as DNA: TGTGCCAGCAGCTCTAGCGGGAGAGGTCAGGCCCACGAGCAGTACTTC. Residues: CASSSSGRGQAHEQYF.

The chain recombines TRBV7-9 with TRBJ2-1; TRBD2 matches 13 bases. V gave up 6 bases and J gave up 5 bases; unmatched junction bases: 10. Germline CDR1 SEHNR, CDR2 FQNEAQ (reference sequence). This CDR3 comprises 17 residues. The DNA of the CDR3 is TGTGCCAGCAGGCGGACTAGCGGGGGTACCCTCGACAATGAGCAGTTCTTC. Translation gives CASRRTSGGTLDNEQFF.

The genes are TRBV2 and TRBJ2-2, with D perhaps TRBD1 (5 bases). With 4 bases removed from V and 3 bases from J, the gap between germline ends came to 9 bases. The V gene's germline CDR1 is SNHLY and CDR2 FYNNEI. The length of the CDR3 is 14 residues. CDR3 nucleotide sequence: TGTGCCAGCAGTGTAGGCAGGGACACCGGGGAGCTGTTTTTT. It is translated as CASSVGRDTGELFF.

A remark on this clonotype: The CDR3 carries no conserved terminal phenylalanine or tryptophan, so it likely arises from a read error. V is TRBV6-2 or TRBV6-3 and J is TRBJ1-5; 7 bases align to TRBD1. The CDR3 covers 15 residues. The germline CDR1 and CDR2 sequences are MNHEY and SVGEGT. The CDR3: CVSRHPGQRNQPQHC. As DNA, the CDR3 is TGTGTCAGCAGGCACCCGGGACAGCGCAATCAGCCCCAGCATTGT.

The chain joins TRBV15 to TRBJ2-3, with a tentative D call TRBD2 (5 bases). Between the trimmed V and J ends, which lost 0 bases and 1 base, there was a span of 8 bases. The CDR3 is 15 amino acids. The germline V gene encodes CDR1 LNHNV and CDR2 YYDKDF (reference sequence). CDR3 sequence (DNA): TGTGCCACCAGCAGAGAATGGGGAGGCACAGATACGCAGTATTTT. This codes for CATSREWGGTDTQYF.

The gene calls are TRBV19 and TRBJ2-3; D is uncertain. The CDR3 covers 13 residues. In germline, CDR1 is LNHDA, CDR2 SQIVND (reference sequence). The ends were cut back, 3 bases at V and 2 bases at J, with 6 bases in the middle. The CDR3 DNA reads TGTGCCAGTAGTATTCTCCCCACAGATACGCAGTATTTT. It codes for CASSILPTDTQYF.

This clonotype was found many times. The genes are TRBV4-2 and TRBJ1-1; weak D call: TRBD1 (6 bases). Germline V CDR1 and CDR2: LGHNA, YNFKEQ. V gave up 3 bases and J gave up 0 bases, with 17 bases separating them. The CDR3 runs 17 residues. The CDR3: CASSQGLGGLLNTEAFF. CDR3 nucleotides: TGTGCCAGCAGCCAGGGGTTAGGGGGGCTTTTGAACACTGAAGCTTTCTTT.

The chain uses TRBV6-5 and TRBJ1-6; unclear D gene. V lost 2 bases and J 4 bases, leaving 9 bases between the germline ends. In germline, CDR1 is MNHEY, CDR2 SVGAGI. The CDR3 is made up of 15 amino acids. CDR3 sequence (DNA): TGTGCCAGCAGTTACGGGCAGCGGTATAATTCACCCCTCCACTTT. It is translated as CASSYGQRYNSPLHF.

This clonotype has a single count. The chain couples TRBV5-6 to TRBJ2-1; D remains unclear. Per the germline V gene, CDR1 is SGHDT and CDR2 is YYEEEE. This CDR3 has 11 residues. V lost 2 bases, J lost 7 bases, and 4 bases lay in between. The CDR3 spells CASSLWNEQFF. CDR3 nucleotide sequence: TGTGCCAGCAGCTTATGGAATGAGCAGTTCTTC.